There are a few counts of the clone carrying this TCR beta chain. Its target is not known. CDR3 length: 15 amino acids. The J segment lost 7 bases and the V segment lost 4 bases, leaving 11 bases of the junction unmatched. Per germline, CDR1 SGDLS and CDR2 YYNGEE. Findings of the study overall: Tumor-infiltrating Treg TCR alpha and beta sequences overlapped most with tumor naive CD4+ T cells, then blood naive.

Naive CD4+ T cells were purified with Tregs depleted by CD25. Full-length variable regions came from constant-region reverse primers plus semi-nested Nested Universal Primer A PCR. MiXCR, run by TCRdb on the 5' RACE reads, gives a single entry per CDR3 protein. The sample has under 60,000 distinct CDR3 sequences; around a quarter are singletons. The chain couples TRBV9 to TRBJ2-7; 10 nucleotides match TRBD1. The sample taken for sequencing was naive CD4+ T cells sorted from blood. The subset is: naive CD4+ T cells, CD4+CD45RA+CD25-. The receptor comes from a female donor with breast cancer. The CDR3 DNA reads TGTGCCAGCAGCCCCAGGACAGGGGGGCCTTGGGAGCAGTACTTC. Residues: CASSPRTGGPWEQYF.